This paragraph covers one TCR beta chain sequence. No antigen is known for it. The sample is drawn from a study of shared clonotypes between healthy human individuals. Adult Caucasians living in Nashville, Tennessee made up all of the donors. A CD45RA-negative memory subset and a CD45RA+ naive subset were separated from the CD4+ cells. Overall study findings and caveats: Clonotypes not shared had lower generation probabilities than those common to all four donors.

Every subset had its genomic DNA shared out evenly among several immunoSEQ plates. Repertoires were generated with immunoSEQ multiplex PCR, while TCRdb's copy carries only in-frame clones and drops some. Counted here are about 1 million clones, approximately 76% occurring once; the ten biggest clones make up 1.4% to 1.5%. V lost 6 bases and J lost 4, with 10 bases in between. The CDR3 has 13 amino acids. Per the germline V gene, CDR1 is WNHNN and CDR2 is SYGVQD (reference sequence). Input material: memory CD4+ T cells sorted from blood. Stated subset: CD45RA-negative fraction. This sequence was found in a man younger than 35 in good health. V and J are TRBV10-1 and TRBJ2-1; possibly TRBD1 for D (6 bases). The CDR3 loop is CASSRDIYNEQFF. The CDR3 DNA follows: TGCGCCAGCAGCCGGGACATATACAATGAGCAGTTCTTC.